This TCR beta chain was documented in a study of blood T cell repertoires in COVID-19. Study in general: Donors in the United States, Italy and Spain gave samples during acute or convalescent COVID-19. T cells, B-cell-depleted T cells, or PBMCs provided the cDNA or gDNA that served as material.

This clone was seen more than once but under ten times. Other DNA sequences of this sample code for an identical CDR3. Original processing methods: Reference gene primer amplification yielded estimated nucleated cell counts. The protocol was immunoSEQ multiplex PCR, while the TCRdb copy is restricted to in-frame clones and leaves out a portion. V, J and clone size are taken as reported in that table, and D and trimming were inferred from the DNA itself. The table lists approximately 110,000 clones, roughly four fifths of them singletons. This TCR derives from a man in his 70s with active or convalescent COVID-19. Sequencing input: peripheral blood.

The CDR3 coding sequence is TGTGCCAGCAGCCAAGGAGAGACAGATACGCAGTATTTT. Its protein product is CASSQGETDTQYF. This chain joins TRBV3-1 (or the pseudogene TRBV3-2) and TRBJ2-3; D gene uncertain. The CDR3 runs 13 residues. Trimming cost V 1 base and J 3 bases, with 5 bases left between them. From germline, CDR1 is LGHDT and CDR2 YNNKEL (reference sequence).